The clone carrying this T cell receptor (beta chain) was observed a handful of times. As handled by the study authors: Estimation of nucleated cell counts relied on the amplification of reference gene primers. Produced via immunoSEQ multiplex PCR; TCRdb's table is partial and in-frame only. That table supplies the V and J calls and clone size; D and trimming were determined from the DNA. The table lists some 200,000 clones, 85% to 90% of them singletons. The data originate from a study of blood T cell repertoires in COVID-19. Looking at the study overall: Collection of acute and convalescent COVID-19 samples took place in the United States, Italy and Spain. From T cells, B-cell-depleted T cells, or PBMCs came the material, which was cDNA or gDNA.

This CDR3 comprises 16 residues. V was pared by 0 bases and J by 0 bases, with 11 bases between. Germline-derived CDR1 and CDR2 are SNHLY and FYNNEI. Sequencing was carried out using peripheral blood. The chain is built from TRBV2 and TRBJ1-1, with D perhaps matching TRBD1 (6 bases). The receptor's source is a man in his forties or fifties with acute or convalescent COVID-19. The CDR3, as DNA: TGTGCCAGCAGTGAAGCGCCGACAGGTATGAACACTGAAGCTTTCTTT. Its translation is CASSEAPTGMNTEAFF.